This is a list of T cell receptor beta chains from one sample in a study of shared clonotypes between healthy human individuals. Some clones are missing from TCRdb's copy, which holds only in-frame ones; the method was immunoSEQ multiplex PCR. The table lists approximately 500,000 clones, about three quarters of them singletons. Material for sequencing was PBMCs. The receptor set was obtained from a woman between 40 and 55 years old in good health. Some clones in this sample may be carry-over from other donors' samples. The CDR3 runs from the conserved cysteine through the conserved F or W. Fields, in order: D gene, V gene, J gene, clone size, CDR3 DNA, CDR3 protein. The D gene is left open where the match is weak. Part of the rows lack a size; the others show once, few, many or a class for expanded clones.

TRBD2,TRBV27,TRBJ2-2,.,TGTGCCAGCAGTCGACTAGCGGGAGGGGCCGGGGAGCTGTTTTTT,CASSRLAGGAGELFF
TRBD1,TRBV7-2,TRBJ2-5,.,TGTGCCAGCAGCTGGGGGACAGGGGAAGAGACCCAGTACTTC,CASSWGTGEETQYF
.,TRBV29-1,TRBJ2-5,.,TGCAGCGTTGGTTTAGCGGCAGGGGTTCCAGAGACCCAGTACTTC,CSVGLAAGVPETQYF
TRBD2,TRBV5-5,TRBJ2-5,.,TGTGCCAGCAGCTCGGGACTAGCGGGCCAAGAGACCCAGTACTTC,CASSSGLAGQETQYF
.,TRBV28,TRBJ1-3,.,TGTGCCAGCAGGGGGGGACCAAGCTCTGGAAACACCATATATTTT,CASRGGPSSGNTIYF
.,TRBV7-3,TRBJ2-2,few,TGTGCCAGCAGCTTGGGCCAGGGCAACACCGGGGAGCTGTTTTTT,CASSLGQGNTGELFF
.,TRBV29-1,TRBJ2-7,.,TGCAGCGCGCGTGACGGAACCCACGAGCAGTACTTC,CSARDGTHEQYF
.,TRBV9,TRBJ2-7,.,TGTGCCAGCAGCGTAGACTTGGGGCGATACGAGCAGTACTTC,CASSVDLGRYEQYF
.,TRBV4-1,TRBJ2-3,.,TGCGCCAGCAGCCAGAACCCCGAGATGACCCTAGGCACAGATACGCAGTATTTT,CASSQNPEMTLGTDTQYF
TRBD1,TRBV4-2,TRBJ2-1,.,TGTGCCAGCAGCCAAGATACCCCGGACAGGACGGTCTTC,CASSQDTPDRTVF
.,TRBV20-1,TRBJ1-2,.,TGCAGTGCTAGAGGGACAGACGGCTACACCTTC,CSARGTDGYTF
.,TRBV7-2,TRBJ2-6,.,TGTGCCAGCAGCCCGAGAGCCGGGAGCTCTGGGGCCAACGTCCTGACTTTC,CASSPRAGSSGANVLTF
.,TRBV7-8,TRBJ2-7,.,TGTGCCAGCAGCTCAGGTTTGGGAATTGTCTACGAGCAGTACTTC,CASSSGLGIVYEQYF
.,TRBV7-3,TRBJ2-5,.,TGTGCCAGCAGCGCTGGGGAGACCCAGTACTTC,CASSAGETQYF
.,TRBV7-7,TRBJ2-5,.,TGTGCCAGCAGCTTAAACATACAAGAGACCCAGTACTTC,CASSLNIQETQYF
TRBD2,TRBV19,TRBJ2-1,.,TGTGCCAGTAGTATGGGGCGGCGGGAGTGGGGCGATGAGCAGTTCTTC,CASSMGRREWGDEQFF
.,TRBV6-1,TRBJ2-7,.,TGTGCCAGCAGTGAAGTAGTTGGCGAGCAGTACTTC,CASSEVVGEQYF
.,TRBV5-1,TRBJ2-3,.,TGCGCCAGCAGGTCCAGCTCGGGTGCCACAGATACGCAGTATTTT,CASRSSSGATDTQYF
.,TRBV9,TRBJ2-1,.,TGTGCCAGCAGCGTAAGTCCACACAATGAGCAGTTCTTC,CASSVSPHNEQFF
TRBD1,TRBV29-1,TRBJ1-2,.,TGCAGCGTAGAGACAGGGTACTATGGCTACACCTTC,CSVETGYYGYTF
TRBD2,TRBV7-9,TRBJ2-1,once,TGTGCCAGCAGCTCCGGGACTATCTACAATGAGCAGTTCTTC,CASSSGTIYNEQFF
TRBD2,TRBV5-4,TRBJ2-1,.,TGTGCCAGCCAAAGTGCCGGACTAGCGGAAATCAATGAGCAGTTCTTC,CASQSAGLAEINEQFF
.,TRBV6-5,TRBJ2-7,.,TGTGCCAGCAGTTACCAGCTCGGGGGCTCCTACGAGCAGTACTTC,CASSYQLGGSYEQYF
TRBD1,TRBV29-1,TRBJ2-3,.,TGCAGCGTGGTAGGGGGCCGGACAGATACGCAGTATTTT,CSVVGGRTDTQYF
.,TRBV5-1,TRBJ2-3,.,TGCGCCAGCAGCTTGAGACGCGGCAGCACAGATACGCAGTATTTT,CASSLRRGSTDTQYF
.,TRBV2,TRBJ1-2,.,TGTGCCAGCAGTGAAAACAGGGTTAGCGGCTACACCTTC,CASSENRVSGYTF
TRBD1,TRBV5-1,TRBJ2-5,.,TGCGCCAGCAGCTTCCAGGGGGAAGAGACCCAGTACTTC,CASSFQGEETQYF
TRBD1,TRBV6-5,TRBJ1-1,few,TGTGCCAGCACTATAGGGGGCCCGGGGAACACTGAAGCTTTCTTT,CASTIGGPGNTEAFF
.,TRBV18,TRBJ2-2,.,TGTGCCAGCTCACTGGGACAACCAAACACCGGGGAGCTGTTTTTT,CASSLGQPNTGELFF
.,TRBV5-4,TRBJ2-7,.,TGTGCCAGCAGCTTGGTTAACGGGTACGAGCAGTACTTC,CASSLVNGYEQYF
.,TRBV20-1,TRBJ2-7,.,TGCAGTGCTAGCTGGCAGTACGAGCAGTACTTC,CSASWQYEQYF
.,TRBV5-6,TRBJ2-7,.,TGTGCCAGCAGCTTGTATATGGCGGGGGAGCAGTACTTC,CASSLYMAGEQYF
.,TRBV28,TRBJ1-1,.,TGTGCCAGCAGTTTGGCAGGGAACACTGAAGCTTTCTTT,CASSLAGNTEAFF
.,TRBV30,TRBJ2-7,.,TGTGCCTGGAGTGTAGTTAGCGGAGTTGTGAAGCAGTACTTC,CAWSVVSGVVKQYF
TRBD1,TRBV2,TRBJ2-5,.,TGTGCCAGCAGGACAGGGTCTGGAGAGACCCAGTACTTC,CASRTGSGETQYF
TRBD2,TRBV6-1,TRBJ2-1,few,TGTGCCAGCAGGCTGAGCGGGGGCTCCTACAATGAGCAGTTCTTC,CASRLSGGSYNEQFF
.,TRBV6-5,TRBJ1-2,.,TGTGCCAGCAGTGTGACCGGGGCCCTGAGCGGCTACACCTTC,CASSVTGALSGYTF
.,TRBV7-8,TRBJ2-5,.,TGTGCCAGCAGCCAGCAGGGTTCAGAGACCCAGTACTTC,CASSQQGSETQYF
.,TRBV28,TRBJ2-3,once,TGTGCCAGCAGCCCGACGCGGGTAGATACGCAGTATTTT,CASSPTRVDTQYF
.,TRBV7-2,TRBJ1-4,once,TGTGCCAGCAGCTTAGGGGGAACGACTAATGAAAAACTGTTTTTT,CASSLGGTTNEKLFF
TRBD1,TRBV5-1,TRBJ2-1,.,TGCGCCAGCAGCTTGGGACAGGGTTACAATGAGCAGTTCTTC,CASSLGQGYNEQFF
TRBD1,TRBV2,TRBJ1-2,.,TGTGCCAGGCAAGACCTAATCGGGACAGGATTTTTTGGGGTCTATGGCTACACCTTC,CARQDLIGTGFFGVYGYTF
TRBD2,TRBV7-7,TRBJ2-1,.,TGTGCTAGCAGCCCCGGGTGGGGTCAGCGGGAAAATGAGCAGTTCTTC,CASSPGWGQRENEQFF